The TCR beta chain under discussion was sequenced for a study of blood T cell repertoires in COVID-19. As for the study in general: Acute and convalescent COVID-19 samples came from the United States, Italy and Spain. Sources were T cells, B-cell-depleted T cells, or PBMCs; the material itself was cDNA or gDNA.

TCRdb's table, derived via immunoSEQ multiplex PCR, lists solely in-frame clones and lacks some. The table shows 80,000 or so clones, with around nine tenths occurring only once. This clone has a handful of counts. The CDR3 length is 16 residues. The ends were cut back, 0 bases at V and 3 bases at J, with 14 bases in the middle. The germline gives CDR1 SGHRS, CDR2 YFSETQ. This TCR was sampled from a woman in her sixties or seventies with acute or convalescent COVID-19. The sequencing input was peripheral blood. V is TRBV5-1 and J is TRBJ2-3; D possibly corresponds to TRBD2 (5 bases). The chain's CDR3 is CASSLARLAGTDTQYF. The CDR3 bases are TGCGCCAGCAGCTTGGCCAGGCTAGCTGGGACAGATACGCAGTATTTT.